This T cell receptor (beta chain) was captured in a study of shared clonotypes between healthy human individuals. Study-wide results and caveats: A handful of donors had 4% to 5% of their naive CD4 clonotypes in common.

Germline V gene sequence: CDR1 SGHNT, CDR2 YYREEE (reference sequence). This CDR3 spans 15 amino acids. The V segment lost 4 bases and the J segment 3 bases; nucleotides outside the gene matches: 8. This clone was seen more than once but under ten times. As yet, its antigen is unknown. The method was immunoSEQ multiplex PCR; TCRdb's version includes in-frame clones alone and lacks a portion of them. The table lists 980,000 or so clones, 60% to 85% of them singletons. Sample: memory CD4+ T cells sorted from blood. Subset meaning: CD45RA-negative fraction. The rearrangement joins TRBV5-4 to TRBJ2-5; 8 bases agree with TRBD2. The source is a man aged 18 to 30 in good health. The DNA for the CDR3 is TGTGCCAGCAGCGGTGGGGGAGCGGGGGAAGAGACCCAGTACTTC. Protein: CASSGGGAGEETQYF.